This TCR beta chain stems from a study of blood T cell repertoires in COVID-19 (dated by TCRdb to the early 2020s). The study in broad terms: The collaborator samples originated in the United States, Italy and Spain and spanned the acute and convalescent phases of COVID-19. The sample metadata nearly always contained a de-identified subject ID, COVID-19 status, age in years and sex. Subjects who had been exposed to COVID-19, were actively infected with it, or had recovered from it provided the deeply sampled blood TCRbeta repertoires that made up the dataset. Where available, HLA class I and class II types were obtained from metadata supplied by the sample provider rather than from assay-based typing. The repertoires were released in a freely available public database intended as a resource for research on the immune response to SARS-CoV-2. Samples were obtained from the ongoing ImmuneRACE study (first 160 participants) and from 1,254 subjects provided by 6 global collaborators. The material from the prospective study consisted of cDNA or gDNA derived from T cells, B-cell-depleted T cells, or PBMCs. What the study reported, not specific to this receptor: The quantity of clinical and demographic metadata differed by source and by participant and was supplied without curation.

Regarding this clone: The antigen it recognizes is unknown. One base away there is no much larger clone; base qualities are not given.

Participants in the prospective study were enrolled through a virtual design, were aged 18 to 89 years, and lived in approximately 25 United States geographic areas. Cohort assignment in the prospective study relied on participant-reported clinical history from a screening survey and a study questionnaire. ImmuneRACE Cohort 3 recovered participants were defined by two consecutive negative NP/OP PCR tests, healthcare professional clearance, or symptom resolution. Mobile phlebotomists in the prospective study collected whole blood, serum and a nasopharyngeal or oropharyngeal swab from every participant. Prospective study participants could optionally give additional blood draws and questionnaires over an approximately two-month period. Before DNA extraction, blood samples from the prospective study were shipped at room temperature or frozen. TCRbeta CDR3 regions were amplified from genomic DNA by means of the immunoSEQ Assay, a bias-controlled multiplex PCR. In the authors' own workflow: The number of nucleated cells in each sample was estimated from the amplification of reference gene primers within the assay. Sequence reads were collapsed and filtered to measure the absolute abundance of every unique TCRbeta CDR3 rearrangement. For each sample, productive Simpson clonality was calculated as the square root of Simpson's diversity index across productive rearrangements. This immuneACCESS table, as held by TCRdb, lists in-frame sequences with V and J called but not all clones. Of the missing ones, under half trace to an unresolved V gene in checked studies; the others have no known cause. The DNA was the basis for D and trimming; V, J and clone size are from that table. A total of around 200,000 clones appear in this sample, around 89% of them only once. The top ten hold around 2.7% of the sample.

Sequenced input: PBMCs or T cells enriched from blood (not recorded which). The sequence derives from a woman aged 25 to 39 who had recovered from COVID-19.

The encoded CDR3 is CASSLGRAGFYEQYF. The DNA sequence is TGTGCCAGCAGCTTAGGTCGAGCGGGGTTTTACGAGCAGTACTTC. The rearrangement combines TRBV13 with TRBJ2-7; 7 middle bases align to TRBD2. Relative to germline, V is missing 0 bases and J is missing 4 bases, with 6 bases of the junction outside any gene match. The CDR3 spans 15 residues, from the cysteine through the phenylalanine. Only CDR3 DNA is held: 45 bases, read in frame from base 1. The germline V gene (reference sequence) gives CDR1 as PRHDT and CDR2 as FYEKMQ.